Shown below are 2 T cell receptor beta chains from a single sample sequenced in a study of cytomegalovirus exposure and HLA in healthy donors. 13 Jbeta primers and 60 Vbeta primers were used for the PCR. The method was immunoSEQ multiplex PCR; TCRdb's version includes in-frame clones alone and lacks a portion of them. The sample includes some 190,000 clones, less than 80% of them seen just once. Sequencing was carried out using PBMCs. The receptors were gathered from a man in his late teens or twenties in good health and CMV-seronegative.

CDR3 sequence: CASRRSGGNTIYF. The CDR3 region has the DNA TGTGCCAGTAGGCGATCGGGAGGAAACACCATATATTTT. The chain carries TRBV19 and TRBJ1-3; no clear D gene. The CDR3 totals 13 residues. Germline-derived CDR1 and CDR2 are LNHDA and SQIVND (reference sequence). Trimming shortened V by 6 bases and J by 4 bases, and 10 bases separated the two germline ends.

The chain has TRBV19 and TRBJ1-1; TRBD1 matches 9 bases. In germline, CDR1 is LNHDA, CDR2 SQIVND (reference sequence). This CDR3 is built from 14 residues. V lost 11 bases to trimming and J lost 3 bases; unmatched junction nucleotides: 10. The CDR3 region is CAARTGAGDTEAFF. CDR3 DNA: TGTGCCGCACGGACAGGGGCGGGGGACACTGAAGCTTTCTTT.